The clone carrying this T cell receptor (beta chain) was seen just once. Its antigen is unidentified. The data were obtained in a study of cytomegalovirus exposure and HLA in healthy donors. Germline V gene lookup returns CDR1 SEHNR and CDR2 FQNEAQ (reference sequence). Trimming removed 5 bases at V and 0 bases at J, with 16 bases between. CDR3 length: 16 amino acids. Broader study findings: Within the 100 to 150 validation repertoires, first-cohort TCR clusters tended to co-occur, according to a later analysis. The CMV antigen specificity of a few CMV-associated chains was confirmed through in vitro analysis.

Separation from the approximately 670-subject first cohort characterized the approximately 120-subject validation cohort, to which the donors belonged. Measured with immunoSEQ multiplex PCR; TCRdb has only the in-frame clones, and not every one. This table holds 130,000 to 150,000 clones, 88% found once. The receptor's source is a woman between 18 and 29 years old in good health and CMV-seropositive. The rearrangement uses TRBV7-9 and TRBJ1-1; D is possibly TRBD1 (5 bases). The specimen was PBMCs. Here the CDR3 reads CASSPVGGSVNTEAFF. The CDR3 DNA reads TGTGCCAGCAGCCCAGTCGGGGGGTCGGTGAACACTGAAGCTTTCTTT. Drawing the rest from reference TRBV7-9 and TRBJ1-1, the complete variable domain is DTGVSQNPRHKITKRGQNVTFRCDPISEHNRLYWYRQTLGQGPEFLTYFQNEAQLEKSRLLSDRFSAERPKGSFSTLEIQRTEQGDSAMYLCASSPVGGSVNTEAFFGQGTRLTVV.